This TCR beta chain was observed in a study of T cell responses to AZD1222 COVID-19 vaccine (dated by TCRdb to about 2021). In terms of the full investigation: A total of 233 trial participants underwent TCR sequencing, of whom around 210 had received two doses of AZD1222 and approximately 26 had received two doses of the MenACWY control vaccine. Trial participants were enrolled into age subgroups of 18-55, 56-69 and 70-plus years, which contained roughly 140, 27 and 60 TCR-sequenced participants, respectively. General study outcomes and caveats: Conclusions about previously exposed vaccinees are limited, since just six AZD1222 recipients were seropositive for SARS-CoV-2 at baseline. Epitopes outside the regions mutated in the B.1.351 and B.1.1.7 variants were reportedly recognized by nearly half of the unique spike-specific TCRs. Participants were mostly white British and included more females than males, and it was suggested by the authors that clonal diversity may have been underestimated. Because no samples from the day 14 peak response were available, repertoires could be characterized only after the peak T cell response. In the small 56-69-year group, the increase in depth fell short of significance, most likely because of low power. The whole spike protein was spanned by vaccine-associated CD4 TCRs, and dominant responses were seen in regions 160-218 and 743-854. A significant rise in spike-specific TCR breadth and depth was observed after two AZD1222 doses relative to day 0 and relative to MenACWY recipients.

As to this clone: The specificity of this receptor is unknown. No per-base quality is available; no much larger clone lies one base away.

The CDR3 regions of human TCRbeta chains were subjected to immunosequencing. The source study handled its data this way. Repertoire TCRs were checked for matches against a reference library of SARS-CoV-2-specific TCRs that had been generated using the MIRA antigen-specificity platform. Breadth meant the fraction of unique TCRs that were SARS-CoV-2-associated, whereas depth meant the fraction of total T cells that were SARS-CoV-2-associated. Using the MIRA data, every spike-specific TCR was mapped to the spike region that the TCR reacted to and assigned to either a CD4 or a CD8 class. Log10-transformed breadth and depth values were compared by one-way ANOVA with Sidak's multiple comparisons tests. The clones in this table, taken by TCRdb from immuneACCESS, are in-frame only. Not every clone is retained; where verified, under half of the shortfall comes from an unresolved V gene, and the cause of the rest is unknown. The DNA gave D and trimming, while V, J and clone size come from that table. The sample table shows roughly 130,000 clones, and about nine tenths are seen once. 18% of the sample lies in the top ten.

The CDR3 runs 12 residues from the cysteine to the phenylalanine. Only the CDR3 region is kept as DNA, spanning 36 bases read in frame from base 1. V was cut back by 2 bases and J by 7 bases, leaving a gap of 8 bases between them. The sample's time point label, in plain terms: baseline before first vaccination. The intended sense of this specimen's treatment or condition label: meningococcal conjugate vaccine given as trial control. Samples from vaccinated people were obtained from the UK trials COV001 and COV002, which included a single-blind randomized controlled phase 2/3 trial of AZD1222 (ChAdOx1 nCoV-19) in healthy adults. For TCRbeta chain sequencing, PBMC samples from trial participants were taken at day 0 and at day 28 after the second dose.

The rearranged segments are TRBV12-3 or TRBV12-4 and TRBJ1-1; the D gene identity is not certain. This receptor was identified in an adult in good health. The sample in question was peripheral blood, obtained on day 0 of MenACWY control vaccination. The DNA sequence is given as TGTGCCAGCAGTTTAACAGAGTATGAAGCTTTCTTT. Translated, this gives CASSLTEYEAFF.